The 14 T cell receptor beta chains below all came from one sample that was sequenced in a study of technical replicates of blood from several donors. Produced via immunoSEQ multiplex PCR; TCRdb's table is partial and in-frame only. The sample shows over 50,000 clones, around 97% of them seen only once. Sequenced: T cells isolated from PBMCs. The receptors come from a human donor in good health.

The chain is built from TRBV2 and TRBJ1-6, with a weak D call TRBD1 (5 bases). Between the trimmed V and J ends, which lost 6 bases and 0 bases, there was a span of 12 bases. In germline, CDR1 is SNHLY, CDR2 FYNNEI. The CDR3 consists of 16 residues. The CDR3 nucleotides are TGTGCCAGCAGGGTCGGGGACTTCTCCTATAATTCACCCCTCCACTTT. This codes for CASRVGDFSYNSPLHF.

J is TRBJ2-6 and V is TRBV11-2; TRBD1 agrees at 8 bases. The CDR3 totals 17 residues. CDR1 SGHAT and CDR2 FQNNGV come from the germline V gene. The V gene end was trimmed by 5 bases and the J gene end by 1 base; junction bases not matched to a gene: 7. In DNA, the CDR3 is TGTGCCAGCAGCCCGGACAGGGACCGTTCTGGGGCCAACGTCCTGACTTTC. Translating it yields CASSPDRDRSGANVLTF. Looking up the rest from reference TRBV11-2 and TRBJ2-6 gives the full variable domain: EAGVAQSPRYKIIEKRQSVAFWCNPISGHATLYWYQQILGQGPKLLIQFQNNGVVDDSQLPKDRFSAERLKGVDSTLKIQPAKLEDSAVYLCASSPDRDRSGANVLTFGAGSRLTVL.

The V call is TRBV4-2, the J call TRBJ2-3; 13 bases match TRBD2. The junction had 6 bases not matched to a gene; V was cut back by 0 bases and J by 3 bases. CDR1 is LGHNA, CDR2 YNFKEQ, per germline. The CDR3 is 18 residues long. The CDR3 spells CASSQETSGGAWTDTQYF. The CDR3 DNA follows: TGTGCCAGCAGCCAAGAAACTAGCGGGGGGGCCTGGACAGATACGCAGTATTTT.

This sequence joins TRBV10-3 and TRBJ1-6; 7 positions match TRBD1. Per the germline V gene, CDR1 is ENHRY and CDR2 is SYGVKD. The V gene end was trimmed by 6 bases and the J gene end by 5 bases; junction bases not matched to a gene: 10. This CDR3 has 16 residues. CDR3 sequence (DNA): TGTGCCATCAGCGATTTGTTCAGGGGGGATAATTCACCCCTCCACTTT. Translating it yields CAISDLFRGDNSPLHF.

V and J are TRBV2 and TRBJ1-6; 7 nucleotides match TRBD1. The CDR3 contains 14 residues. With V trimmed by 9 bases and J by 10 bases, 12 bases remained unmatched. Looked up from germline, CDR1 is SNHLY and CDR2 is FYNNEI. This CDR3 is CASVGTDRRSPLHF. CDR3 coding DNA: TGTGCCAGTGTCGGGACAGACAGACGATCACCCCTCCACTTT.

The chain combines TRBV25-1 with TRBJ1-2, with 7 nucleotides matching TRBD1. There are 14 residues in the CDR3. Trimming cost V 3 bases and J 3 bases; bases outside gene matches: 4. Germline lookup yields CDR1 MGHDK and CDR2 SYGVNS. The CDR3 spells CASSDRDRHYGYTF. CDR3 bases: TGTGCCAGCAGTGACCGGGACAGACACTATGGCTACACCTTC.

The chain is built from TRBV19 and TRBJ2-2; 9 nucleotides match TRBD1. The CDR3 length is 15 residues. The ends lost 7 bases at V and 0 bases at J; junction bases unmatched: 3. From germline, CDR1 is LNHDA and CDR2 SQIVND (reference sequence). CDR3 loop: CASNTGGANTGELFF. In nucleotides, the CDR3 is TGTGCCAGTAATACAGGGGGCGCGAACACCGGGGAGCTGTTTTTT.

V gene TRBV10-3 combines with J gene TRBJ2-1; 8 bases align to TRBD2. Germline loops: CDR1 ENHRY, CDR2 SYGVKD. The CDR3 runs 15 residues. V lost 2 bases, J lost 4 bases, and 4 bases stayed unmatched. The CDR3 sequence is CAISETGGGYNEQFF. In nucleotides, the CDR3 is TGTGCCATCAGTGAGACCGGGGGGGGGTACAATGAGCAGTTCTTC.

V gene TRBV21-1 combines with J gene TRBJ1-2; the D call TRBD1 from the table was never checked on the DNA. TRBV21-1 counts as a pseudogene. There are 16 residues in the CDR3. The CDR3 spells CASSKLLRAPNYGYTF. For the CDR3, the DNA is TGTGCCAGCAGCAAACTCCTCAGGGCCCCTAACTATGGCTACACCTTC.

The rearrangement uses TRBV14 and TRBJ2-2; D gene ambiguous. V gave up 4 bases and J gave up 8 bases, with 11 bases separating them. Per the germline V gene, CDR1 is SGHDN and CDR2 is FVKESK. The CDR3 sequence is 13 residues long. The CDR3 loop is CASSLYYSGELFF. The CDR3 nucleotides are TGTGCCAGCAGCCTGTACTACTCGGGGGAGCTGTTTTTT.

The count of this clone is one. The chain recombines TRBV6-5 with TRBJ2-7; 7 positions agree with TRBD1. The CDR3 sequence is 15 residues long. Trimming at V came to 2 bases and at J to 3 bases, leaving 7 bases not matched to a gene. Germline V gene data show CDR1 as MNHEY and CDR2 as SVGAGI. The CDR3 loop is CASSYRGQGDYEQYF. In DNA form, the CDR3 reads TGTGCCAGCAGTTACCGAGGCCAGGGGGACTACGAGCAGTACTTC.

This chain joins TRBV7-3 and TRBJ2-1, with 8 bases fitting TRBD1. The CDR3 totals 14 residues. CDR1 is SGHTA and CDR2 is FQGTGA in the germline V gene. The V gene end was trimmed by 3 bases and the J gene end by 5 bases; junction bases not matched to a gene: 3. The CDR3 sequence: CASSFRQGNNEQFF. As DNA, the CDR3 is TGTGCCAGCAGCTTTCGACAGGGGAACAATGAGCAGTTCTTC.

This CDR3 reads CATSSRNQPQHF. CDR3 DNA: TGTGCCACCAGCAGCAGGAATCAGCCCCAGCATTTT. The chain uses TRBV15 and TRBJ1-5, with D unresolved. Deletions cut 3 bases from V and 4 bases from J, with 4 bases between. This CDR3 region has 12 residues. CDR1 LNHNV and CDR2 YYDKDF come from the germline V gene (reference sequence). Full variable domain (outside the CDR3, taken from reference TRBV15 and TRBJ1-5): DAMVIQNPRYQVTQFGKPVTLSCSQTLNHNVMYWYQQKSSQAPKLLFHYYDKDFNNEADTPDNFQSRRPNTSFCFLDIRSPGLGDTAMYLCATSSRNQPQHFGDGTRLSIL.

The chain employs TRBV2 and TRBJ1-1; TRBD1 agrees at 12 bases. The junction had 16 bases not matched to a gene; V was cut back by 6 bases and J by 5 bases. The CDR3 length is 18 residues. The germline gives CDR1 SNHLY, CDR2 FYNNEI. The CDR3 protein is CASRSLAGTGGSGTEAFF. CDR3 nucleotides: TGTGCCAGCAGGTCCCTGGCCGGGACAGGGGGCTCGGGGACTGAAGCTTTCTTT.